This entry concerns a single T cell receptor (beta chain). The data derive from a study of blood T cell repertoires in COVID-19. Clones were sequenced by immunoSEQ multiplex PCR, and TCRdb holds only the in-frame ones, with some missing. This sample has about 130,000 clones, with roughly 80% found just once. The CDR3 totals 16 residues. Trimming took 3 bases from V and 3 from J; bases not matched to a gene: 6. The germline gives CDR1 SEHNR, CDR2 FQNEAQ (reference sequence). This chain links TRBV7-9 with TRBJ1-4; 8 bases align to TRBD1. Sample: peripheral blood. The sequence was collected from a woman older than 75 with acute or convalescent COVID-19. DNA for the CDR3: TGTGCCAGCAGCTTGACAGGGGCCGGGGCTAATGAAAAACTGTTTTTT. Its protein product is CASSLTGAGANEKLFF.